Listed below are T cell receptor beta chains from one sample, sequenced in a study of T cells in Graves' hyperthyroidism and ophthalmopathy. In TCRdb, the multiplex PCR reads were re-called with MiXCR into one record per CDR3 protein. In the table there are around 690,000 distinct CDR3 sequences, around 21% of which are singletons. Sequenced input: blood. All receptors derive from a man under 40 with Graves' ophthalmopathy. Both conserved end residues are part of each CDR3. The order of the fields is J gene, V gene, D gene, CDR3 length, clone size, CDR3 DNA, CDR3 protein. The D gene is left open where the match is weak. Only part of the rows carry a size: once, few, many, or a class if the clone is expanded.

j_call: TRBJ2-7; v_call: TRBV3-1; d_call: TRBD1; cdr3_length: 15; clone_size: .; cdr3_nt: TGTGGCAGCAGCCACCCGGGACAGGGGATTTTCGAGCAGTACTTC; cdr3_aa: CGSSHPGQGIFEQYF
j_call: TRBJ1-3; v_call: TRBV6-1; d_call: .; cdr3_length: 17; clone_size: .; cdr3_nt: TGTGCCAGCAGTCCCCGGCCCCGGGTTCGCTCTGGAAACACCATATATTTT; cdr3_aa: CASSPRPRVRSGNTIYF
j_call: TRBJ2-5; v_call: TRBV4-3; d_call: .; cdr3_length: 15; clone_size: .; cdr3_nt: TGCGCCAGCAGCCAAGATAGGAGGCCAGGGGAGACCCAGTACTTC; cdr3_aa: CASSQDRRPGETQYF
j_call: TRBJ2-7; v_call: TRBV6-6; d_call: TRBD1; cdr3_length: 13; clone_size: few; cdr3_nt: TGTGCCAGCAGTTACCCAGGGGGCCGCGAGCAGTACTTC; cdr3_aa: CASSYPGGREQYF
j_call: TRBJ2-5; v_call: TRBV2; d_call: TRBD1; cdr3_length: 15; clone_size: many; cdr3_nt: TGTGCCAGCAACCGAGACAGGGGGCAGGGGGAGACCCAGTACTTC; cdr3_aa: CASNRDRGQGETQYF
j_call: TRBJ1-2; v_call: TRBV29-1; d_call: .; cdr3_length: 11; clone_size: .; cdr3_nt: TGCAGCGTTGAAACGCGGTTCGGCTACACCTTC; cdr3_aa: CSVETRFGYTF
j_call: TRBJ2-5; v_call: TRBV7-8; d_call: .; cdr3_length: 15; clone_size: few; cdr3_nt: TGTGCCAGCTGCCTCGGATTTACCGGGGGAGAGACCCAGTACTTC; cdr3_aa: CASCLGFTGGETQYF
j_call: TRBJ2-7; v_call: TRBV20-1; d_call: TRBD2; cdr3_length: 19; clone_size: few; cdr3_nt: TGCAGTGCTAGAGATCCTCCACTACCGGGACTAGCGGGGGCCTACGAGCAGTACTTC; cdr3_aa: CSARDPPLPGLAGAYEQYF
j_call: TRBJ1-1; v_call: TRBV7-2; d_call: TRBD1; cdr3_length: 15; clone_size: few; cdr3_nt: TGTGCCAGCAGCTCAAGGGACAGGGGGTTGGATGAAGCTTTCTTT; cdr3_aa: CASSSRDRGLDEAFF
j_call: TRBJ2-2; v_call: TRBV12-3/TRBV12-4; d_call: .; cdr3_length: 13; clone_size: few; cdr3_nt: TGTGCCAGTACTACATCGGTCACCGGGGAGCTGTTTTTT; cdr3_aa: CASTTSVTGELFF
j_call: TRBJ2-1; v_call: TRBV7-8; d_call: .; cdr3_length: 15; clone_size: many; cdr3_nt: TGTGCCAGCAGCAGATCTAGCGCGTCCTACAATGAGCAGTTCTTC; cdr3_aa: CASSRSSASYNEQFF
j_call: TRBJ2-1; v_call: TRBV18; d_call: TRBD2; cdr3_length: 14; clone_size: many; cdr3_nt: TGTGCCAGCTCACCAGCGGGAGGGCCCGGTGAGCAGTTCTTC; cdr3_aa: CASSPAGGPGEQFF
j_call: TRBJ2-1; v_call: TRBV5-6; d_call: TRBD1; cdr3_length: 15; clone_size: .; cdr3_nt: TGTGCCAGCAGCTTGGTGACAGGGGAGGACAATGAGCAGTTCTTC; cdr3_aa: CASSLVTGEDNEQFF
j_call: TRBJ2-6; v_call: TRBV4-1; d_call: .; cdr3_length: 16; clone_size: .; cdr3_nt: TGCGCCAGCAGCCCTTCACAGGGGACTCGGGCCAACGTCCTGACTTTC; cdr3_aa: CASSPSQGTRANVLTF
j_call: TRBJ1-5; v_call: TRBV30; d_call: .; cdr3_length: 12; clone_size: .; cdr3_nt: TGTGCCTGGGGGGGGGGGAATCAGCCCCAGCATTTT; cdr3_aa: CAWGGGNQPQHF
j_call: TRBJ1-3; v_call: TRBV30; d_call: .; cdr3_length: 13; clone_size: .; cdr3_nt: TGTGCCTGGGCCCTGACAGGCGGGGACACCATATATTTT; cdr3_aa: CAWALTGGDTIYF
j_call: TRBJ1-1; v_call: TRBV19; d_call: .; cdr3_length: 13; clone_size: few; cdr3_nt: TGTGCCAGCTGGCGGCTAGGGGGCACTGAAGCTTTCTTT; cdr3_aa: CASWRLGGTEAFF
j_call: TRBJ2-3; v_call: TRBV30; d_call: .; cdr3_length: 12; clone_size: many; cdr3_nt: TGTGCCTGGAGTTCGGGGGCAGATACGCAGTATTTT; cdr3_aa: CAWSSGADTQYF
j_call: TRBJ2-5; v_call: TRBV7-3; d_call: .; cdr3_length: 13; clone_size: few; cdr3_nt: TGTGCCAGCAGTGCTACCGGGACCGAGACCCAGTACTTC; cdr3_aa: CASSATGTETQYF
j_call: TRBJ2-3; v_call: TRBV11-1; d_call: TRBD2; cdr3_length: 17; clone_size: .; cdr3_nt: TGTGCCAGCAGCGATTCCGGGACTAGCGGGACCACAGATACGCAGTATTTT; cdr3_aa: CASSDSGTSGTTDTQYF
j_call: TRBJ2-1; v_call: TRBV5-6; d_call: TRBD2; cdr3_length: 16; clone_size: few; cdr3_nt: TGTGCCAGCAGCTTAGTGGCGGGAGGCCGTACCAATGAGCAGTTCTTC; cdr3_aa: CASSLVAGGRTNEQFF
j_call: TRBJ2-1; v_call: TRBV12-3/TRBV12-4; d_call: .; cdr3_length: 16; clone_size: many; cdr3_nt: TGTGCCAGCAGTCATAAACAGACTCACGGCTACAATGAGCAGTTCTTC; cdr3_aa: CASSHKQTHGYNEQFF
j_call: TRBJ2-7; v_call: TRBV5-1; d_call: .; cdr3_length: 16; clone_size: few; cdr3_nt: TGCGCCAGCAGCCTTTCCGGGCTCCCGACGAGGGCCGAGCAGTACTTC; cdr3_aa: CASSLSGLPTRAEQYF
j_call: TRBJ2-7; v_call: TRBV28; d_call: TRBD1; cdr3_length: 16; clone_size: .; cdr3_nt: TGTGCCAGCGTCCCGGGACAGGGGAGAGGTTCCTACGGGCAGTACTTC; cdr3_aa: CASVPGQGRGSYGQYF
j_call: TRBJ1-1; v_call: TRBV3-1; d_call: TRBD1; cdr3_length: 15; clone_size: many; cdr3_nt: TGTGCCAGCAGCCGTTCGAACAGGGGGAACACTGAAGCTTTCTTT; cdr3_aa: CASSRSNRGNTEAFF
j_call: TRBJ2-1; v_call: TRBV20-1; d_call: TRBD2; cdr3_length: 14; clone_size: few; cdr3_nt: TGCAGTGCCAGTCAGGCTAGCGGCTACAATGAGCAGTTCTTC; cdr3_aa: CSASQASGYNEQFF
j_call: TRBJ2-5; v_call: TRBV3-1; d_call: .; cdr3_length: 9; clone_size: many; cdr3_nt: TGTGCCAGCGGGGAGACCCAGTACTTC; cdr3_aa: CASGETQYF
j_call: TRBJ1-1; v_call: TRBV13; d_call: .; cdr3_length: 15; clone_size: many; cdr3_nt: TGTGCCAGCAGCTCGTCCGGGACATTGAACACTGAAGCTTTCTTT; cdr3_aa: CASSSSGTLNTEAFF
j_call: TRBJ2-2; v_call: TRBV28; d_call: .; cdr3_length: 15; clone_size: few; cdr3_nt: TGTGCCAGCAGTTTATTAGCCGAGGGTACCGGGGAGCTGTTTTTT; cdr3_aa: CASSLLAEGTGELFF
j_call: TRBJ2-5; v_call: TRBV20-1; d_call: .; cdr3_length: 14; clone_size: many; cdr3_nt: TGCAGTGCTAGCCTCGGGACTGGCGGTAGGACCCAGTACTTC; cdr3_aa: CSASLGTGGRTQYF
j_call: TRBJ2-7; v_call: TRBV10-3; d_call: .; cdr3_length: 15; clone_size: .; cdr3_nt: TGTGCCATCAGTGGGCGGTCGCCTAGCTCCTACGAGCAGTACTTC; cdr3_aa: CAISGRSPSSYEQYF
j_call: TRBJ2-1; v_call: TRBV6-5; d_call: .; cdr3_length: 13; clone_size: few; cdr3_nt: TGTGCCAGCAGTTACCGACAGGTCGATGAGCAGTTCTTC; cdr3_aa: CASSYRQVDEQFF
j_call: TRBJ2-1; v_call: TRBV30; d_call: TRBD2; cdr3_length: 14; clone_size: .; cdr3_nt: TGTGCCTGGACTAGCGGGGTTAGTATTACTGAGCAGTTCTTC; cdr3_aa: CAWTSGVSITEQFF
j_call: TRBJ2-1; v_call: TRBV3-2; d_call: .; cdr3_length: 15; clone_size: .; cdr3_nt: TGTGCCAGCAGCCAAGGCCCTAGCGGGAGTCGAGAGCAGTTCTTC; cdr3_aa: CASSQGPSGSREQFF
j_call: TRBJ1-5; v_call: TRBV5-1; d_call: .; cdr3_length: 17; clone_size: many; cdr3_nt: TGCGCCAGCAGCCCGGGTCGGGAGAAGGGCCCCTCTCAGCCCCAGCATTTT; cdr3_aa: CASSPGREKGPSQPQHF
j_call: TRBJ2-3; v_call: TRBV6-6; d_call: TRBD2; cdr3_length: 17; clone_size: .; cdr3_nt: TGTGCCAGCAGTTACTCTCCGACTAGCGGGAAAGGAGATACGCAGTATTTT; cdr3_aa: CASSYSPTSGKGDTQYF
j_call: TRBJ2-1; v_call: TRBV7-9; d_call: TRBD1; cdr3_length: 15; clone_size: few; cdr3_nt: TGTGCCAGCATCCCAACGGGACAGAACTACAATGAGCAGTTCTTC; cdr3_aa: CASIPTGQNYNEQFF
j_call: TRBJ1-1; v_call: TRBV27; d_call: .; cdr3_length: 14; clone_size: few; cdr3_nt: TGTGCCAGCAGTTTAATGGGGGGGAACACTGAAGCTTTCTTT; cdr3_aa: CASSLMGGNTEAFF
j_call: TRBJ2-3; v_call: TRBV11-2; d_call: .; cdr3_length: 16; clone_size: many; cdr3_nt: TGTGCCAGCAGCTTAGCTAACTACGGGGGAACAGATACGCAGTATTTT; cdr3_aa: CASSLANYGGTDTQYF
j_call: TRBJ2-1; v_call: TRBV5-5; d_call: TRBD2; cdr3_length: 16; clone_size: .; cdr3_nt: TGTGCCAGCAGCGGACTAGCGGGAAGCTCCTACAATGAGCAGTTCTTC; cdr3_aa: CASSGLAGSSYNEQFF
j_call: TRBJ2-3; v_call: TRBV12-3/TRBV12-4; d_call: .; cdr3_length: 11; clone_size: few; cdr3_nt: TGTGCCAGCAGTTTGGAGCGGACGCAGTATTTT; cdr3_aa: CASSLERTQYF
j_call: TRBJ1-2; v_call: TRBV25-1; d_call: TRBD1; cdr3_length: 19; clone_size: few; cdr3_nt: TGTGCCAGCAGTGAGGGGGCCTCGGGACAGAAGAAACTTAACTATGGCTACACCTTC; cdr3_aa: CASSEGASGQKKLNYGYTF
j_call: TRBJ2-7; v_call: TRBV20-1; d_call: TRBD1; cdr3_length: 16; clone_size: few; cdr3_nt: TGCAGTGCTCCGATAGGGGGCGACAGGTGGTCCTACGAGCAGTACTTC; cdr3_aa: CSAPIGGDRWSYEQYF
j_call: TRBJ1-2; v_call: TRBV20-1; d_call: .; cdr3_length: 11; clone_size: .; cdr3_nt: TGCAGTGCTTGGGCATTCGCGGGCTACACCTTC; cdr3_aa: CSAWAFAGYTF
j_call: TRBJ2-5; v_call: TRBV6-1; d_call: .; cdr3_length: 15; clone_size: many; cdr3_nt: TGTGCCAGCAGCTTCGGAGGACTCTCCCTCCAGGCCCAGTACTTC; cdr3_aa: CASSFGGLSLQAQYF
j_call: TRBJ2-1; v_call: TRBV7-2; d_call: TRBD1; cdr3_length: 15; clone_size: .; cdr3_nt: TGTGCCAGCAGCTATACAGGGGTCACCTACAATGAGCAGTTCTTC; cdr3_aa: CASSYTGVTYNEQFF
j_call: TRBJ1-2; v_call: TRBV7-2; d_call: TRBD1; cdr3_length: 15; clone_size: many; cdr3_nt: TGTGCCAGCAGCGGCTCCGGGACAGACAACTATGGCTACACCTTC; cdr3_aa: CASSGSGTDNYGYTF